This T cell receptor beta chain stems from a study of OX40 agonist ivuxolimab in advanced cancers. Concerning the study at large: Ivuxolimab was an agonistic, fully human IgG2 monoclonal antibody directed against OX40 (CD134), a costimulatory receptor. Intravenous ivuxolimab was administered to patients every 2 weeks at six dose levels: 0.01, 0.1, 0.3, 1.5, 3 and 10 mg/kg. Of the roughly 52 dose-escalation patients, hepatocellular carcinoma was present in 19, melanoma in roughly 15, renal cell carcinoma in 9 and head and neck cancer in 9. The dose-escalation cohort was roughly 87% male with a mean age of roughly 60 years, ranging from roughly 20 to 80. Prior anti-PD-1, anti-PD-L1 or anti-CTLA-4 therapy was permitted, and checkpoint inhibitors had been received by roughly 40% of dose-escalation patients. Partial responses occurred in three dose-escalation patients, of whom one had hepatocellular carcinoma and two had cutaneous melanoma. Peripheral TCRbeta sequencing was intended to test whether TCR sequence diversity was altered and clonal T-cell expansion was caused by ivuxolimab. The paper describes the monotherapy dose-escalation part (N of about 50 patients) of the phase I trial of ivuxolimab. The full study reports these points: The antigen specificity of the clonally expanded peripheral T cells was not determined. Low levels of normalized T-cell clonal expansion were also seen in some nonresponding patients. At doses of 0.1 to 3.0 mg/kg, clonal expansion of both CD4+ and CD8+ blood T cells was observed from baseline to week 6. After ivuxolimab, more expanded clones were found on average in CD8+ T cells than in CD4+ T cells. In the 0.1-3.0 mg/kg groups, partial responders had among the lowest normalized peripheral clonal expansion, particularly in CD8+ T cells.

Deletion took 2 bases off V and 3 bases off J, with a span of 10 bases between the germline ends. In the germline V gene, CDR1 corresponds to MDHEN and CDR2 to SYDVKM. The CDR3, cysteine through phenylalanine, is 14 amino acids long. Only CDR3 DNA remains: 42 bases, in frame from the first base. Patients with autoimmune disease history or receiving systemic immunosuppression were excluded from the trial. Peripheral blood for TCR sequencing was collected from all dose cohorts at baseline, on cycle 4 day 1, and on cycle 7 day 1. The samples were drawn from a first-in-human, open-label, multicenter phase I dose-escalation trial of ivuxolimab. Adults with locally advanced or metastatic head and neck squamous cell, hepatocellular, melanoma or renal cell carcinoma were enrolled in the trial. Before TCR sequencing, CD4+ T cells and CD8+ T cells were sorted from peripheral blood as separate populations. This clone appeared a few times. What this receptor recognizes is not known. Base qualities are not recorded, but no much larger clone differs from it by a single base.

To sequence the TCRbeta CDR3 region, genomic DNA was isolated from the sorted cells. The immunoSEQ Assay was used for sequencing of TCRbeta CDR3 regions. TCRdb re-hosts the immuneACCESS table, in-frame sequences only. Its copies lack some clones; in the studies checked, an unresolved V gene accounts for under half of them, and the cause for the rest is not known. For this sample the table gives more than 45,000 clones, of which around 82% were detected only once. Of the sample, under 4% is held by the ten largest clones. The clonotype was recovered from an adult with an advanced solid tumor such as melanoma, head and neck, liver or kidney cancer. The V and J genes are TRBV28 and TRBJ1-1; a weak D assignment points to TRBD1 (6 bases agree). This material consisted of CD4+ or CD8+ T cells sorted from blood, taken in a trial of the OX40 agonist ivuxolimab. In nucleotides, the sequence is TGTGCCAGCAGTTTACTTCACAGGGACACTGAAGCTTTCTTT. It specifies CASSLLHRDTEAFF.